This T cell receptor (beta chain) was sequenced in a study of blood T cells in healthy people across ages. With a J-beta primer mix and a sample-barcoded 5' primer, a second PCR ran about 7 to 12 cycles. The template-switch adaptor was a 5' adaptor with 12 random nucleotides. It tagged each cDNA molecule. TCRdb re-called the 5' RACE reads with MiXCR, one entry per CDR3 protein. The sample lists some 1.7 million distinct CDR3 sequences, about 28% seen once, with roughly 8.2% in the top ten. This CDR3 is 15 amino acids long. Germline CDR1 is MNHEY and CDR2 is SVGAGI. J was trimmed by 4 bases and V by 6 bases; bases with no gene match: 9.

The rearrangement uses TRBV6-5 and TRBJ2-1; 7 bases line up with TRBD1. Sequenced: blood. The sequence was collected from a young woman in good health. CDR3 sequence reads: CASSLDRARYNEQFF. CDR3 coding DNA: TGTGCCAGCAGCCTTGACAGGGCTAGATACAATGAGCAGTTCTTC.